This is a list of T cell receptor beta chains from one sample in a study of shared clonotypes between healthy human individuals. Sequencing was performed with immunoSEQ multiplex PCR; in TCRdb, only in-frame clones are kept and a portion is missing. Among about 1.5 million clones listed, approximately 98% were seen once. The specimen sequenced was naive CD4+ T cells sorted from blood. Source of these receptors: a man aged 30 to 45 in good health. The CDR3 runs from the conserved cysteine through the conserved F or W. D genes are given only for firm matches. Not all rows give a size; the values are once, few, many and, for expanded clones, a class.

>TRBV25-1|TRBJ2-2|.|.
CASGPRTNTGELFF
TGTGCCAGCGGACCGCGGACGAACACCGGGGAGCTGTTTTTT
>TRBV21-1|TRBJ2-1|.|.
CASTNRLAIYDEQFF
TGTGCCAGCACCAACAGACTAGCGATCTATGATGAGCAGTTCTTC
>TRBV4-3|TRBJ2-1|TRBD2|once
CASSQAAGRNEQFF
TGCGCCAGCAGCCAAGCGGCCGGGAGGAACGAGCAGTTCTTC
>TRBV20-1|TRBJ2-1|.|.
CSASRLAEQFF
TGCAGTGCTAGCCGCCTCGCTGAGCAGTTCTTC
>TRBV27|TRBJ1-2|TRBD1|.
CASSIRQGASYGYTF
TGTGCCAGCAGTATCCGACAGGGGGCTTCCTATGGCTACACCTTC
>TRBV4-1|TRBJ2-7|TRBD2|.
CASSQTTSGIYEQYF
TGCGCCAGCAGCCAAACGACTAGCGGGATCTACGAGCAGTACTTC
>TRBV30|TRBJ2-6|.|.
CAWSHALGGSGANVLTF
TGTGCCTGGAGTCACGCCCTAGGGGGTTCTGGGGCCAACGTCCTGACTTTC
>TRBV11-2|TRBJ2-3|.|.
CASSPAGSDTQYF
TGTGCCAGCAGCCCTGCGGGTTCAGATACGCAGTATTTT
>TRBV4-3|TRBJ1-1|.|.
CASSQVGFDTEAFF
TGCGCCAGCAGCCAAGTAGGGTTTGACACTGAAGCTTTCTTT
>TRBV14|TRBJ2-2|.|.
CASSQDGGVMAGELFF
TGTGCCAGCAGCCAAGACGGGGGCGTTATGGCCGGGGAGCTGTTTTTT
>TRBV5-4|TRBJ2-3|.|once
CASSFIPPLDRLTDTQYF
TGTGCCAGCAGCTTCATCCCTCCACTCGACAGGCTCACAGATACGCAGTATTTT
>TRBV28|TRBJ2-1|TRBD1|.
CASSLPAGQGVKEQFF
TGTGCCAGCAGTCTGCCCGCGGGACAGGGGGTGAAGGAGCAGTTCTTC
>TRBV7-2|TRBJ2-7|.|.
CASRPTEQGREQYF
TGTGCCAGCAGACCCACAGAACAGGGTCGCGAGCAGTACTTC
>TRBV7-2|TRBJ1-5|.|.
CASSLSLSGYQPQHF
TGTGCCAGCAGCTTAAGTCTTTCGGGGTATCAGCCCCAGCATTTT
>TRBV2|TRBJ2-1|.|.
CASSWDAYNEQFF
TGTGCCAGCAGCTGGGACGCCTACAATGAGCAGTTCTTC
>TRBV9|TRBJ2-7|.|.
CASSPGRIPYEQYF
TGTGCCAGCAGCCCAGGAAGGATTCCCTACGAGCAGTACTTC
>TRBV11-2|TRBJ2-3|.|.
CASSARTGDTDTQYF
TGTGCCAGCAGCGCCCGGACTGGCGACACAGATACGCAGTATTTT
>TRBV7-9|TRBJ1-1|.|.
CASSFTRGNTEAFF
TGTGCCAGCAGCTTTACCAGGGGGAACACTGAAGCTTTCTTT
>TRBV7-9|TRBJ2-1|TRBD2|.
CASSLGGLAGGPYNEQFF
TGTGCCAGCAGCTTAGGGGGACTAGCGGGAGGGCCCTACAATGAGCAGTTCTTC
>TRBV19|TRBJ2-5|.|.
CASSVLQGRQETQYF
TGTGCCAGTAGTGTACTACAGGGGAGGCAAGAGACCCAGTACTTC
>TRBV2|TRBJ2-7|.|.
CASSETRSYYEQYF
TGTGCCAGCAGTGAGACTCGATCCTACTACGAGCAGTACTTC
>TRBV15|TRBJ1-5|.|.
CATSRGYQPQHF
TGTGCCACCAGCAGAGGATACCAGCCCCAGCATTTT
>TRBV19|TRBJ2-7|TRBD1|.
CASSRTGIEQYF
TGTGCCAGTAGCAGGACAGGTATCGAGCAGTACTTC
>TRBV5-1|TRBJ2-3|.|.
CASSLGSTAVDTQYF
TGCGCCAGCAGCCTGGGATCCACTGCGGTAGATACGCAGTATTTT
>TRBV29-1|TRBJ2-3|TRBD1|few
CSVERTGGTDTQYF
TGCAGCGTTGAAAGGACAGGGGGCACAGATACGCAGTATTTT
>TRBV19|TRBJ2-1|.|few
CASSGGRSSYNEQFF
TGTGCCAGTAGCGGGGGCAGGAGCTCCTACAATGAGCAGTTCTTC
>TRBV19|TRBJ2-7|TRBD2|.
CASRIAGGSYEQYF
TGTGCCAGTCGTATAGCGGGAGGGAGTTACGAGCAGTACTTC
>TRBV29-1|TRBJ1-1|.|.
CSVGGALNTEAFF
TGCAGCGTTGGGGGGGCTCTGAACACTGAAGCTTTCTTT
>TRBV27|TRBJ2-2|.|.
CASSLYGQKLGNTGELFF
TGTGCCAGCAGTTTATATGGACAGAAACTAGGTAACACCGGGGAGCTGTTTTTT
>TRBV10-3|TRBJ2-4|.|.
CAISESKNIQYF
TGTGCCATCAGTGAGTCAAAAAACATTCAGTACTTC
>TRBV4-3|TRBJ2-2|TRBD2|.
CASSQGIAGANTGELFF
TGCGCCAGCAGCCAAGGCATAGCGGGGGCCAACACCGGGGAGCTGTTTTTT
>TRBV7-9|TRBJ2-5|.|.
CASSLGQGGRETQYF
TGTGCCAGCAGCTTGGGGCAAGGAGGGAGGGAGACCCAGTACTTC
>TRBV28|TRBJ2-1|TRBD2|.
CASSSGGGSVYEQFF
TGTGCCAGCAGTTCCGGAGGCGGGAGTGTCTATGAGCAGTTCTTC
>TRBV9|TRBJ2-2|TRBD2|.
CASTPGGTGELFF
TGTGCCAGCACCCCCGGGGGGACCGGGGAGCTGTTTTTT
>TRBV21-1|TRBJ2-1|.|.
CASKRQKDSNNEQFF
TGTGCCAGCAAGCGCCAGAAGGACTCGAACAATGAGCAGTTCTTC
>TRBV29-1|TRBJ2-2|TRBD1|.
CSVRQGGNTGELFF
TGCAGCGTCCGACAGGGGGGGAACACCGGGGAGCTGTTTTTT
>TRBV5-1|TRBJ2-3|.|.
CASSPALALYTQYF
TGCGCCAGCAGCCCGGCCCTAGCGCTATATACGCAGTATTTT
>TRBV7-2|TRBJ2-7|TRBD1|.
CASSDRVPREQYF
TGTGCCAGCAGCGACAGGGTTCCGCGCGAGCAGTACTTC
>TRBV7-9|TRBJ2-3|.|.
CASPTRAGGVVSDTQYF
TGTGCCAGCCCGACGAGGGCAGGCGGCGTTGTGTCAGATACGCAGTATTTT
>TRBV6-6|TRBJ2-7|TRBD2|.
CASSYVAGLAYEQYF
TGTGCCAGCAGTTACGTAGCGGGATTAGCATACGAGCAGTACTTC
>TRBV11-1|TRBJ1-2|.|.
CASSLLEYGYTF
TGTGCCAGCAGCCTATTAGAATATGGCTACACCTTC
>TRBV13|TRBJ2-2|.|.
CASSLGQGFGELFF
TGTGCCAGCAGCTTAGGCCAGGGCTTCGGGGAGCTGTTTTTT
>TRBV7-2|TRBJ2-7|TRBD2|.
CASSPPSGRAFEQYF
TGTGCCAGCAGCCCACCTAGCGGGAGGGCCTTCGAGCAGTACTTC
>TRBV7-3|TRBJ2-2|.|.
CASSFGGGRPTGELFF
TGTGCCAGCAGTTTCGGAGGAGGGCGCCCCACCGGGGAGCTGTTTTTT
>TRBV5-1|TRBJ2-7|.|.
CASSPTRISYEQYF
TGCGCCAGCAGCCCGACACGGATTAGCTACGAGCAGTACTTC
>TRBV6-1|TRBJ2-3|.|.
CASSEWEISTDTQYF
TGTGCCAGCAGTGAATGGGAGATTAGCACAGATACGCAGTATTTT
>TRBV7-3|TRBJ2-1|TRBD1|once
CASSLLTGGLGDEQFF
TGTGCCAGCAGCCTCCTGACAGGGGGATTAGGAGATGAGCAGTTCTTC
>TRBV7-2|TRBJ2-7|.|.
CASSSYRLSSYEQYF
TGTGCCAGCAGCTCGTACCGTTTGAGCTCCTACGAGCAGTACTTC
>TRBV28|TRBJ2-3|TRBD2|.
CASRGLAGNSGTQYF
TGTGCCAGCAGAGGACTAGCGGGAAATTCGGGTACGCAGTATTTT
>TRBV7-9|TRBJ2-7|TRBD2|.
CASSPGTSWGVPYEQYF
TGTGCCAGCAGCCCCGGGACTAGCTGGGGTGTTCCCTACGAGCAGTACTTC
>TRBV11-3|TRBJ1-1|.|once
CASSSAGSNTEAFF
TGTGCCAGCAGCTCAGCCGGTTCGAACACTGAAGCTTTCTTT
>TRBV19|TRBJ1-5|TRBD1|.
CASSHITGGYQPQHF
TGTGCCAGTAGCCACATTACAGGGGGGTATCAGCCCCAGCATTTT
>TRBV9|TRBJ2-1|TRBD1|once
CASSAVGTGSYNEQFF
TGTGCCAGCAGCGCAGTGGGGACAGGGTCCTACAATGAGCAGTTCTTC
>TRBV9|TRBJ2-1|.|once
CASSVRSAGEQFF
TGTGCCAGCAGCGTTCGCTCGGCTGGTGAGCAGTTCTTC
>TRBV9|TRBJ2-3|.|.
CASSVGTRTDTQYF
TGTGCCAGCAGCGTAGGTACGCGAACAGATACGCAGTATTTT
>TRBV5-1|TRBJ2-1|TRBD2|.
CASSLTPTSGVRNEQFF
TGCGCCAGCAGCCTAACACCGACTAGCGGGGTACGCAATGAGCAGTTCTTC
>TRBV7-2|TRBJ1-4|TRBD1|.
CASSLPSADREREKLFF
TGTGCCAGCAGCTTGCCGTCTGCGGACAGGGAGAGAGAAAAACTGTTTTTT
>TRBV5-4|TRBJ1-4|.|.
CASSHSGTSDIGKLFF
TGTGCCAGCAGCCACAGCGGGACATCCGACATAGGAAAACTGTTTTTT
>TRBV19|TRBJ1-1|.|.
CASSIPAPRDTVECLF
TGTGCCAGTAGTATCCCTGCACCCCGGGACACGGTGGAGTGTTTATTT
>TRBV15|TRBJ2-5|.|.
CATSREPFGETQYF
TGTGCCACCAGCAGAGAACCGTTCGGAGAGACCCAGTACTTC